This T cell receptor (beta chain) was sequenced during a study of blood T cells in healthy people across ages. Points from the study as a whole: Any conclusive comparison of naive versus antigen-experienced cells was prevented by using unsorted PBMCs.

Regarding this clonotype: Its antigen is not known.

V was trimmed by 5 bases and J by 1 base, leaving 14 bases between them. CDR1 and CDR2 (germline): SEHNR, FQNEAQ (reference sequence). This CDR3 region has 15 residues. Primers used in a second PCR of roughly 6 to 12 cycles were a sample-barcoded 5' primer and a J-beta primer mix. In TCRdb, the 5' RACE reads were re-called with MiXCR into one record per CDR3 protein. The repertoire has around 1.5 million distinct CDR3 sequences, about 31% of them found once; the top ten carry around 11%. Sequencing used blood. The sequence was obtained from a woman in her 30s in good health. This rearrangement joins TRBV7-9 to TRBJ1-2, with no clear D. CDR3 sequence reads: CASSHDGSFNYGYTF. Here the CDR3 DNA reads TGTGCCAGCAGCCACGACGGAAGCTTTAACTATGGCTACACCTTC.